The 9 T cell receptor beta chains reported below all come from one sample, sequenced in a study of blood T cell repertoires in COVID-19. Clones were sequenced by immunoSEQ multiplex PCR, and TCRdb holds only the in-frame ones, with some missing. The table lists about 160,000 clones, 82% of them singletons. Material for sequencing was peripheral blood. These receptors all come from a human donor with acute or convalescent COVID-19. The donor label of this sample is uncertain.

The chain couples TRBV12-2 to TRBJ1-2; the table's D call of TRBD1 was not tested on the DNA. TRBV12-2 is given as a pseudogene. The CDR3 covers 19 residues. In DNA form, the CDR3 reads TGTGCAAGTCGCTTAGCGGTTCCGGGACAGGGCCTTTCCCTATATAGCTACACCTTC. Its protein product is CASRLAVPGQGLSLYSYTF.

V gene TRBV19 combines with J gene TRBJ2-3; 13 bases map to TRBD2. CDR3 length: 16 amino acids. Germline values: CDR1 LNHDA, CDR2 SQIVND (reference sequence). Trimming removed 6 bases from V and 2 bases from J; junction bases left unmatched: 5. The DNA of the CDR3 is TGTGCCAGTAGGGAGGGACTAGCGGGGTCCACAGATACGCAGTATTTT. Protein product: CASREGLAGSTDTQYF. The complete variable domain, with remaining parts taken from reference TRBV19 and TRBJ2-3, reads DGGITQSPKYLFRKEGQNVTLSCEQNLNHDAMYWYRQDPGQGLRLIYYSQIVNDFQKGDIAEGYSVSREKKESFPLTVTSAQKNPTAFYLCASREGLAGSTDTQYFGPGTRLTVL.

This clone was detected once. The gene calls are TRBV10-3 and TRBJ2-2; perhaps TRBD1 as D (6 bases). CDR3 length equals 14 residues. The V gene lost 0 bases and the J gene lost 4 bases, with 6 bases spanning the gap. In germline, CDR1 is ENHRY, CDR2 SYGVKD. The CDR3 DNA follows: TGTGCCATCAGTGAGTCGGGGGCCACCGGGGAGCTGTTTTTT. This encodes CAISESGATGELFF.

This clone was observed a single time. The rearrangement uses TRBV19 and TRBJ1-2; no firm D call. Trimming cost V 6 bases and J 8 bases, with 16 bases left between them. The CDR3 length is 13 residues. Germline CDR1 LNHDA, CDR2 SQIVND (reference sequence). CDR3 loop: CASSLREDMGYTF. The CDR3 DNA follows: TGTGCCAGTAGCCTCCGGGAGGATATGGGCTACACCTTC.

This chain joins TRBV5-1 and TRBJ2-3, with TRBD2 matching 8 bases. The CDR3 totals 15 residues. Unmatched junction bases numbered 6, after V lost 5 bases and J lost 1 base. Germline lookup yields CDR1 SGHRS and CDR2 YFSETQ. Here the CDR3 reads CASSSGRGGTDTQYF. CDR3 nucleotide sequence: TGCGCCAGCAGTTCAGGGCGGGGGGGCACAGATACGCAGTATTTT.

The chain employs TRBV4-2 and TRBJ2-6; 9 bases fit TRBD2. Germline trimming cut 0 bases from V and 0 bases from J; bases unmatched to any gene: 6. The CDR3 loop spans 19 amino acids. Germline V CDR1 and CDR2: LGHNA, YNFKEQ. CDR3 loop: CASSQEGSGGISGANVLTF. The CDR3 nucleotides read TGTGCCAGCAGCCAAGAAGGGAGCGGGGGGATCTCTGGGGCCAACGTCCTGACTTTC.

V is TRBV4-3 and J is TRBJ1-6, with D possibly being TRBD1 (6 bases). V lost 0 bases to trimming and J lost 0 bases, with 15 bases between them. Looked up from germline, CDR1 is LGHNA and CDR2 is YSLEER. CDR3 size: 19 residues. The CDR3 spells CASSQDSRGWGSYNSPLHF. The CDR3 DNA reads as TGCGCCAGCAGCCAAGATTCCAGGGGATGGGGCTCCTATAATTCACCCCTCCACTTT.

This clone has a handful of counts. The gene calls are TRBV3-1 (or the pseudogene TRBV3-2) and TRBJ2-7; 9 nucleotides align to TRBD1. The CDR3 length is 17 residues. Germline V gives CDR1 LGHDT, CDR2 YNNKEL (reference sequence). Germline trimming cut 4 bases from V and 2 bases from J; bases unmatched to any gene: 12. CDR3 nucleotides: TGTGCCAGCAGCCTTACCTTCTCCGGGACAGGGACCTACGAGCAGTACTTC. Its translation: CASSLTFSGTGTYEQYF.

V and J are TRBV6-5 and TRBJ1-1; D may be TRBD1 (6 bases). The V gene lost 4 bases and the J gene lost 2 bases, with 11 bases spanning the gap. This CDR3 region has 14 residues. Germline V CDR1 and CDR2: MNHEY, SVGAGI. The CDR3 nucleotides are TGTGCCAGCAGTTTGACAGGAGTAAACACTGAAGCTTTCTTT. Its translation: CASSLTGVNTEAFF.